This entry lists 25 T cell receptor beta chains sequenced from one sample in a study of post-analysis software for immune sequencing data. The antigens of these receptors remain unknown. Libraries were made from TCR beta cDNA, and they carried unique molecular identifiers. TCRdb re-analysed the PCR reads in MiXCR, keeping a single row per CDR3 protein. The sample yields a few hundred thousand distinct CDR3 sequences, around 40% seen once. General study points: Controls showed lower frequencies than patients for five TRBV segments, and TRBV5-6, TRBV5-1 and TRBV20-1 were among these.

Sample: blood. The receptors stem from a girl between 10 and 17 years old with multiple sclerosis.

The chain uses TRBV4-2 and TRBJ2-1; D assignment may be TRBD1 or TRBD2 (6 bases each). V shed 3 bases and J shed 0 bases, with 15 bases lying between them. The CDR3 consists of 17 residues. The germline V gene encodes CDR1 LGHNA and CDR2 YNFKEQ. The CDR3 sequence: CASSHKGGGFSYNEQFF. In DNA form, the CDR3 reads TGTGCCAGCAGCCATAAGGGGGGTGGGTTCTCCTACAATGAGCAGTTCTTC.

This clonotype was counted a few times. The gene calls are TRBV12-3 or TRBV12-4 and TRBJ2-5; TRBD1 is a possible D gene (7 bases). The CDR3 totals 15 residues. V was shortened by 6 bases and J by 1 base, with 15 bases between the two germline ends. This CDR3 is CASSPQGGIQETQYF. The DNA of the CDR3 is TGTGCCAGCAGCCCCCAGGGGGGCATCCAAGAGACCCAGTACTTC.

This clonotype was picked up a small number of times. The CDR3 nucleotides are TGTGCCAGCAGTTTAGACACAGGGGTCATGAACACTGAAGCTTTCTTT. This codes for CASSLDTGVMNTEAFF. The genes are TRBV12-3 or TRBV12-4 and TRBJ1-1, with 7 positions matching TRBD1. The V gene end was trimmed by 1 base and the J gene end by 0 bases; junction bases not matched to a gene: 5. CDR3 size: 16 residues.

This clonotype was seen more than once but under ten times. V and J are TRBV18 and TRBJ2-7; no firm D call. Trimming took off 0 bases at V and 5 bases at J, with 8 bases between the two ends. Germline assignment: CDR1 KGHSH and CDR2 LQKENI. The CDR3 is made up of 13 amino acids. The CDR3 reads CASSPPLVHEQYF. CDR3 in DNA: TGTGCCAGCTCACCACCTCTGGTTCACGAGCAGTACTTC.

This chain uses TRBV4-1 with TRBJ1-1; D possibly corresponds to TRBD1 (6 bases). CDR1 is MGHRA and CDR2 is YSYEKL in the germline V gene. V was cut by 0 bases and J by 1 base, with 15 bases left in between. This CDR3 is built from 17 residues. The CDR3 loop reads CASSQDAPTGANTEAFF. The CDR3 region has the DNA TGCGCCAGCAGCCAAGATGCCCCGACAGGCGCGAACACTGAAGCTTTCTTT.

V is TRBV20-1 and J is TRBJ1-4; D possibly corresponds to TRBD1 (6 bases). V lost 2 bases and J lost 5, with 15 bases in between. Germline CDR1 and CDR2: DFQATT and SNEGSKA (reference sequence). The CDR3 loop spans 15 amino acids. This CDR3 is CSARLRGLGNEKLFF. CDR3 nucleotides: TGCAGTGCTAGACTCAGGGGCCTGGGGAATGAAAAACTGTTTTTT.

This clonotype was seen a handful of times. The chain links TRBV12-3 or TRBV12-4 to TRBJ2-5; D is uncertain. Trimming cost V 5 bases and J 7 bases, with 11 bases left between them. This CDR3 spans 12 amino acids. The CDR3 protein is CASSLYRGTQYF. CDR3 sequence (DNA): TGTGCCAGCAGTCTATACCGAGGGACCCAGTACTTC.

V is TRBV3-1 and J is TRBJ1-1; D not certain. This CDR3 contains 11 residues. The ends were cut back, 8 bases at V and 1 base at J, with 5 bases in the middle. Germline loops: CDR1 LGHDT, CDR2 YNNKEL (reference sequence). CDR3 nucleotides: TGTGCCAGCCTGGGGAACACTGAAGCTTTCTTT. Amino acids: CASLGNTEAFF.

This clonotype has more than one count but fewer than ten. V usage is TRBV29-1 and J usage is TRBJ2-1, with D possibly matching TRBD2 (6 bases). Germline CDR1 reads SQVTM; CDR2 reads ANQGSEA. V lost 0 bases and J 0 bases, leaving 9 bases between the germline ends. CDR3 length: 15 amino acids. In DNA form, the CDR3 reads TGCAGCGTTGAAGATCTCGGGGGCTCCTACAATGAGCAGTTCTTC. Residues: CSVEDLGGSYNEQFF.

The table lists this clonotype with a few counts. V is TRBV3-1 and J is TRBJ2-3; D is unresolved. Germline V gene sequence: CDR1 LGHDT, CDR2 YNNKEL (reference sequence). V was clipped by 0 bases and J by 1 base, with 8 bases between them. The length of the CDR3 is 15 residues. CDR3 loop: CASSQDWAGTDTQYF. In DNA form, the CDR3 reads TGTGCCAGCAGCCAAGATTGGGCGGGCACAGATACGCAGTATTTT.

This clonotype was detected only a few times. The CDR3, as DNA: TGTGCCAGCGGGAGGGCAGGAGGTGAGACCCAGTACTTC. It translates to CASGRAGGETQYF. The rearrangement joins TRBV6-6 to TRBJ2-7; 7 bases align to TRBD2. The closer fit of TRBJ2-5 to the DNA end suggests the J call may be wrong. The length of the CDR3 is 13 residues. CDR1 is MNHNY and CDR2 is SVGAGI in the germline V gene (reference sequence).

This rearrangement joins TRBV24-1 to TRBJ2-1; no clear D gene. Trimming took off 1 base at V and 7 bases at J, with 7 bases between the two ends. Germline V CDR1 and CDR2: KGHDR, SFDVKD. The CDR3 contains 13 residues. CDR3 nucleotides: TGTGCCACCAGTGATTTCTCGGTGAATGAGCAGTTCTTC. Protein sequence: CATSDFSVNEQFF.

This clonotype was seen a handful of times. This sequence joins TRBV20-1 and TRBJ2-5; TRBD2 matches at 13 bases. The J call may be wrong; the DNA end is better matched by TRBJ2-7. The CDR3 length is 16 residues. Germline values: CDR1 DFQATT, CDR2 SNEGSKA (reference sequence). CDR3 nucleotide sequence: TGCAGTGCCCCTCCGTTCCGGGGACTAGCGGGACACGAGCAGTACTTC. Its translation is CSAPPFRGLAGHEQYF.

This clonotype showed up just a few times. The chain links TRBV4-1 to TRBJ2-1; no clear D. Trimming took off 0 bases at V and 6 bases at J, with 15 bases between the two ends. The CDR3 consists of 16 residues. Germline V gene lookup returns CDR1 MGHRA and CDR2 YSYEKL. CDR3 sequence: CASSQDSWDPINEQFF. CDR3 in DNA: TGCGCCAGCAGCCAAGATTCGTGGGATCCCATCAATGAGCAGTTCTTC.

This clonotype was detected only a few times. The chain recombines TRBV7-3 with TRBJ2-7, with D perhaps matching TRBD2 (6 bases). Germline V gene data show CDR1 as SGHTA and CDR2 as FQGTGA. Deletions cut 2 bases from V and 4 bases from J, with 15 bases between. The CDR3 is 15 residues long. CDR3 nucleotide sequence: TGTGCCAGCAGCTTATCCGGGGGAGGTACTTACGAGCAGTACTTC. It codes for CASSLSGGGTYEQYF.

The rearrangement links TRBV29-1 to TRBJ2-3; D remains unclear. The germline CDR1 and CDR2 sequences are SQVTM and ANQGSEA. The CDR3 has 17 residues. V dropped 8 bases and J dropped 0 bases, with 24 bases sitting between them. The CDR3 reads CSILKIMSVFSTDTQYF. The CDR3 region has the DNA TGCAGCATCTTGAAGATAATGTCTGTTTTTAGCACAGATACGCAGTATTTT.

Notes on this clonotype: Relative to the germline gene, one junction end is altered; a read error may explain this. The chain uses TRBV9 and TRBJ2-7; 7 bases line up with TRBD1. CDR1 and CDR2 from the germline V gene are SGDLS and YYNGEE. The CDR3 is 14 residues long. CDR3 nucleotides: TGTGCCAGCACCGTAGGGGACAGCACCTACGAGCAGTACTTC. The encoded protein is CASTVGDSTYEQYF.

This clonotype was recorded a few times. The chain carries TRBV20-1 and TRBJ2-5; 13 bases match TRBD2. This CDR3 region has 16 residues. Germline V lookup: CDR1 DFQATT, CDR2 SNEGSKA (reference sequence). With V trimmed by 6 bases and J by 1 base, 8 bases remained unmatched. The CDR3 spells CSASTWTSGSQETQYF. DNA for the CDR3: TGCAGTGCCTCGACCTGGACTAGCGGGAGCCAAGAGACCCAGTACTTC.

The chain uses TRBV20-1 and TRBJ1-4; D uncertain. Trimming stripped 0 bases from V and 8 bases from J, with 7 bases between. CDR1 and CDR2 from the germline V gene are DFQATT and SNEGSKA (reference sequence). CDR3 size: 12 residues. The CDR3 reads CSAREPGEKLFF. The CDR3 nucleotides are TGCAGTGCTAGAGAGCCCGGGGAAAAACTGTTTTTT.

The CDR3 here is CASRDPGQGVGGEQFF. CDR3 sequence (DNA): TGTGCCAGCAGGGATCCGGGACAGGGGGTGGGTGGTGAGCAGTTCTTC. The chain carries TRBV28 and TRBJ2-1; 11 nucleotides match TRBD1. Germline V gene lookup returns CDR1 MDHEN and CDR2 SYDVKM. Losses at the gene ends were 6 bases for V and 9 bases for J; bases not matched to a gene: 13. The CDR3 sequence is 16 residues long.

The rearrangement uses TRBV12-3 or TRBV12-4 and TRBJ2-1; 8 nucleotides agree with TRBD1. The CDR3 has 15 residues. Trimming at V came to 3 bases and at J to 3 bases, leaving 4 bases not matched to a gene. The CDR3 DNA reads as TGTGCCAGCAGTTTGCGGACAGGGATCTACAATGAGCAGTTCTTC. This translates into CASSLRTGIYNEQFF.

About this clonotype: One end of the junction varies from germline; a read error may be responsible. The rearrangement uses TRBV4-3 and TRBJ1-2; D uncertain. This CDR3 contains 14 residues. The germline V gene has CDR1 LGHNA and CDR2 YSLEER. The CDR3 spells CASSQDRSGNGHTF. DNA of the CDR3: TGCGCCAGCAGCCAAGACCGGTCGGGAAATGGCCACACCTTC.

The chain recombines TRBV5-1 with TRBJ1-1; 7 positions match TRBD1. The CDR3 spans 13 residues. The germline V gene encodes CDR1 SGHRS and CDR2 YFSETQ. V shed 0 bases and J 9 bases; nucleotides not matched to a gene: 5. CDR3 sequence: CASSLAGDSQAFF. DNA of the CDR3: TGCGCCAGCAGCTTGGCCGGGGACAGTCAAGCTTTCTTT. The full variable domain, in which reference TRBV5-1 and TRBJ1-1 provide the parts outside the CDR3, is KAGVTQTPRYLIKTRGQQVTLSCSPISGHRSVSWYQQTPGQGLQFLFEYFSETQRNKGNFPGRFSGRQFSNSRSEMNVSTLELGDSALYLCASSLAGDSQAFFGQGTRLTVV.

The chain has TRBV9 and TRBJ2-1; 8 bases are a match to TRBD1. Germline V gene lookup returns CDR1 SGDLS and CDR2 YYNGEE. Trimming removed 3 bases from V and 2 bases from J; junction bases left unmatched: 4. The CDR3 is 15 amino acids. CDR3 nucleotide sequence: TGTGCCAGCAGCGCCCGGGACAGGACCTACAATGAGCAGTTCTTC. Amino acids: CASSARDRTYNEQFF. The full variable domain, its missing parts supplied by reference TRBV9 and TRBJ2-1, is DSGVTQTPKHLITATGQRVTLRCSPRSGDLSVYWYQQSLDQGLQFLIQYYNGEERAKGNILERFSAQQFPDLHSELNLSSLELGDSALYFCASSARDRTYNEQFFGPGTRLTVL.

This clonotype was counted once. The chain links TRBV7-8 to TRBJ2-3, with no clear D. V was cut by 5 bases and J by 0 bases, with 15 bases left in between. This CDR3 has 16 amino acids. The germline V gene has CDR1 SGHVS and CDR2 FQNEAQ. The CDR3 DNA is TGTGCCAGCAGCGACGCTTGGCGATCAAGCACAGATACGCAGTATTTT. The encoded protein is CASSDAWRSSTDTQYF.